This is a list of T cell receptor beta chains from one sample in a study of blood T cell repertoires in COVID-19. Assay: immunoSEQ multiplex PCR; the TCRdb copy retains only in-frame clones and omits some. The profile covers some 190,000 clones, with approximately 85% appearing a single time and 4% to 5% taken by the ten largest. Sequenced input: peripheral blood. The receptors were sampled from a woman at least 80 years old with acute or convalescent COVID-19. CDR3s include the opening cysteine and the closing phenylalanine or tryptophan. Each record gives: J gene, V gene, CDR3 length, clone size, D gene, CDR3 protein, CDR3 DNA. D genes are given only for firm matches. Not all rows give a size; the values are once, few, many and, for expanded clones, a class.

TRBJ1-2 TRBV11-2 13 - TRBD1 CASSAGQGLGYTF TGTGCCAGCAGTGCGGGACAGGGGCTTGGCTACACCTTC
TRBJ1-2 TRBV30 13 - TRBD1 CAWIAGGHYGYTF TGTGCCTGGATTGCAGGGGGCCACTATGGCTACACCTTC
TRBJ2-7 TRBV29-1 15 - TRBD1 CSVRIPGTVYYEQYF TGCAGCGTCCGAATCCCCGGGACAGTCTACTACGAGCAGTACTTC
TRBJ2-1 TRBV5-8 13 - - CASSLYGGGEQFF TGTGCCAGCAGCTTGTATGGTGGCGGTGAGCAGTTCTTC
TRBJ2-7 TRBV7-8 14 few - CASSRDLRNYEQYF TGTGCCAGCAGCCGTGATCTAAGAAACTACGAGCAGTACTTC
TRBJ2-7 TRBV5-1 17 - - CASSLGSSGQVLGRQYF TGCGCCAGCAGCCTGGGTAGTAGCGGCCAGGTTTTGGGGCGGCAGTACTTC
TRBJ2-2 TRBV6-5 15 - - CASTFAGGSTGELFF TGTGCCAGCACCTTCGCGGGCGGTTCCACCGGGGAGCTGTTTTTT
TRBJ1-5 TRBV6-5 12 - - CASSGRNQPQHF TGTGCCAGCTCAGGGCGAAACCAACCCCAGCATTTT
TRBJ2-2 TRBV12-3/TRBV12-4 13 - - CASSHGLTGELFF TGTGCCAGCAGCCACGGGTTAACCGGGGAGCTGTTTTTT
TRBJ1-5 TRBV7-2 15 - TRBD1 CASSLAGTAYQPQHF TGTGCCAGCAGCTTAGCGGGGACAGCATATCAGCCCCAGCATTTT
TRBJ1-4 TRBV3-1/TRBV3-2 15 few TRBD1 CASSQARGLGEKLFF TGTGCCAGCAGCCAAGCCAGGGGGCTTGGGGAAAAACTGTTTTTT
TRBJ2-1 TRBV5-6 15 - - CASSLPRLRGNEQFF TGTGCCAGCAGCTTGCCGAGACTCCGGGGGAATGAGCAGTTCTTC
TRBJ1-3 TRBV4-3 15 - - CASSRAGAIGNTIYF TGCGCCAGCAGCCGCGCGGGGGCGATTGGAAACACCATATATTTT
TRBJ2-7 TRBV6-2/TRBV6-3 17 once - CASSSGGYSGTLYEQYF TGTGCCAGCAGTTCCGGGGGGTATTCCGGGACACTCTACGAGCAGTACTTC
TRBJ1-3 TRBV4-2 17 - - CASSQDHSRDKEDTIYF TGTGCCAGCAGCCAAGATCATAGCAGGGATAAAGAAGACACCATATATTTT